Listed below are T cell receptor beta chains from one sample, sequenced in a study of blood T cell repertoires in COVID-19. TCRdb keeps only in-frame clones here, not all; method: immunoSEQ multiplex PCR. This sample has fewer than 200,000 clones, with 88% found just once. Sample: peripheral blood. Every receptor here comes from a man between 45 and 60 years old who had recovered from COVID-19. Both conserved end residues are part of each CDR3. D genes are given only for firm matches. Only part of the rows carry a size: once, few, many, or a class if the clone is expanded.

d_call	cdr3_length	clone_size	v_call	j_call	cdr3_aa	cdr3_nt
TRBD1	15	once	TRBV14	TRBJ2-2	CASSRQGARTGELFF	TGTGCCAGCAGCCGACAGGGGGCGCGGACCGGGGAGCTGTTTTTT
TRBD2	14	NA	TRBV19	TRBJ2-7	CASRGAGGPYEQYF	TGTGCCAGTAGGGGAGCGGGAGGGCCCTACGAGCAGTACTTC
TRBD2	17	NA	TRBV19	TRBJ2-7	CASSIPETSGRTNEQYF	TGTGCCAGTAGTATTCCGGAGACTAGCGGGAGAACCAACGAGCAGTACTTC
NA	13	few	TRBV6-5	TRBJ1-2	CASRPQGRYGYTF	TGTGCCAGCAGACCCCAGGGGCGATATGGCTACACCTTC
TRBD1	15	NA	TRBV9	TRBJ1-4	CASSASTGRNEKLFF	TGTGCCAGCAGCGCCTCGACAGGGCGCAATGAAAAACTGTTTTTT
TRBD2	13	NA	TRBV29-1	TRBJ2-7	CSVEGGGSYEQYF	TGCAGCGTTGAGGGGGGGGGCTCCTACGAGCAGTACTTC
NA	14	few	TRBV27	TRBJ1-6	CASSSPGWPSPLHF	TGTGCCAGCAGTTCTCCGGGGTGGCCTTCACCCCTCCACTTT
NA	12	NA	TRBV3-1/TRBV3-2	TRBJ1-6	CASSFPGTPLHF	TGTGCCAGCAGCTTCCCCGGGACACCCCTCCACTTT
NA	13	NA	TRBV7-9	TRBJ1-3	CASSLGAGNTIYF	TGTGCCAGCAGCTTAGGAGCTGGAAACACCATATATTTT
TRBD1	12	NA	TRBV6-4	TRBJ1-4	CASSDGTGQLFF	TGTGCCAGCAGTGACGGGACAGGGCAACTGTTTTTT
TRBD1	18	NA	TRBV5-5	TRBJ2-5	CASSLVIVSSGTGETQYF	TGTGCCAGCAGCTTGGTAATAGTCAGTAGTGGGACAGGAGAGACCCAGTACTTC
TRBD1	14	few	TRBV27	TRBJ2-2	CASSRQGSTGELFF	TGTGCCAGTTCCCGACAGGGGAGCACCGGGGAGCTGTTTTTT
TRBD2	15	NA	TRBV7-8	TRBJ2-7	CASSLVAGDYYEQYF	TGTGCCAGCAGCTTGGTAGCGGGAGACTACTACGAGCAGTACTTC
NA	13	NA	TRBV29-1	TRBJ1-2	CSVEVGANYGYTF	TGCAGCGTTGAAGTCGGAGCTAACTATGGCTACACCTTC
TRBD1	15	once	TRBV19	TRBJ2-3	CASSMRQGSTDTQYF	TGTGCCAGTAGTATGCGACAGGGTAGTACAGATACGCAGTATTTT
NA	14	few	TRBV18	TRBJ1-5	CASSLLAGDQPQHF	TGTGCCAGCTCACTACTCGCGGGTGATCAGCCCCAGCATTTT
TRBD1	15	NA	TRBV18	TRBJ1-3	CASSSGQGTGNTIYF	TGTGCCAGCTCAAGCGGACAGGGGACTGGAAACACCATATATTTT
TRBD1	13	NA	TRBV27	TRBJ2-5	CASRGTGGETQYF	TGTGCCAGCAGGGGGACAGGGGGAGAGACCCAGTACTTC
TRBD1	14	NA	TRBV19	TRBJ1-2	CASSIDRGQEGYTF	TGTGCCAGTAGTATAGATCGGGGACAGGAGGGCTACACCTTC